This is a list of T cell receptor beta chains from one sample in a study of OX40 agonist ivuxolimab in advanced cancers. Data came from immunoSEQ multiplex PCR; TCRdb stores just in-frame clones and leaves some out. The sample holds 95,000 or so clones, about 90% seen once. This specimen was CD4+ or CD8+ T cells sorted from blood, taken in a trial of the OX40 agonist ivuxolimab. The receptors stem from an adult with an advanced solid tumor such as melanoma, head and neck, liver or kidney cancer. Each CDR3 is given with its conserved first and last residue. Fields, in order: V gene, clone size, D gene, J gene, CDR3 DNA, CDR3 protein. The D gene is left open where the match is weak. Not all rows give a size; the values are once, few, many and, for expanded clones, a class.

>TRBV5-1|.|TRBD2|TRBJ2-3
TGCGCCAGCAGCTTGGCTAGCGGGGGGCGCAGCACAGATACGCAGTATTTT
CASSLASGGRSTDTQYF
>TRBV5-1|.|TRBD1|TRBJ2-7
TGCGCCAGCAGCTGGACCGGGACAGGGGTTTACGAGCAGTACTTC
CASSWTGTGVYEQYF
>TRBV10-3|.|.|TRBJ1-2
TGTGCCATCAGTGAACCCGTGGGGGGAACCGTACTGGGCTATGGCTACACCTTC
CAISEPVGGTVLGYGYTF
>TRBV6-5|.|TRBD2|TRBJ2-3
TGTGCCAGCAGAGATAGCGGGAGGGCCACAGATACGCAGTATTTT
CASRDSGRATDTQYF
>TRBV12-5|once|.|TRBJ2-5
TGTGCTAGTGGTTTGGGGACAGTAGAGACCCAGTACTTC
CASGLGTVETQYF
>TRBV19|.|.|TRBJ2-3
TGTGCCAGTAGTAATTACGGAGATACGCAGTATTTT
CASSNYGDTQYF
>TRBV5-1|.|.|TRBJ1-2
TGCGCCAGCAGCCCCCCTCGGGGAACTAACTATGGCTACACCTTC
CASSPPRGTNYGYTF
>TRBV7-6|.|.|TRBJ2-7
TGTGCCAGCAGCTTAGGGGAGGCAGGGTCCGAGCAGTACTTC
CASSLGEAGSEQYF
>TRBV5-5|.|TRBD1|TRBJ2-7
TGTGCCAGCAGCATTCTACACCGGGACAGGGTATTAGCCTACGAGCAGTACTTC
CASSILHRDRVLAYEQYF
>TRBV7-2|.|.|TRBJ1-4
TGTGCCAGCAGCCCTCCGGGAGCTTCTAATGAAAAACTGTTTTTT
CASSPPGASNEKLFF
>TRBV30|.|TRBD2|TRBJ2-1
TGTGCCTGGAGTTCACTAGCGGGGCCCTACAATGAGCAGTTCTTC
CAWSSLAGPYNEQFF
>TRBV6-5|.|.|TRBJ1-2
TGTGCCAGCAGTTACTCTCCGGGCTATGGCTACACCTTC
CASSYSPGYGYTF
>TRBV9|.|.|TRBJ1-4
TGTGCCAGCAGCGTGGACCTAAATAATGAAAAACTGTTTTTT
CASSVDLNNEKLFF
>TRBV5-1|.|.|TRBJ2-2
TGCGCCAGCAGAGGGGGGCACGAGGGCGGGGAGCTGTTTTTT
CASRGGHEGGELFF
>TRBV7-8|.|TRBD2|TRBJ2-5
TGTGCCAGCAGCCGGGAGACTAGCTCGGAGACCCAGTACTTC
CASSRETSSETQYF
>TRBV9|.|.|TRBJ2-2
TGTGCCAGCAGCGTCGGGGGGAACACCGGGGAGCTGTTTTTT
CASSVGGNTGELFF
>TRBV7-3|.|.|TRBJ2-3
TGTGCCAGCAGCCCACAGGGCCAGAGCACAGATACGCAGTATTTT
CASSPQGQSTDTQYF
>TRBV5-4|.|TRBD1|TRBJ1-4
TGTGCCAGCAGCCCGTGGACAGGTTCCCCCAATGAAAAACTGTTTTTT
CASSPWTGSPNEKLFF
>TRBV30|.|.|TRBJ1-4
TGTGCCTGGAGTCGGCAGAGTAATGAAAAACTGTTTTTT
CAWSRQSNEKLFF
>TRBV13|.|TRBD2|TRBJ2-7
TGTGCCAGCAGCCTGGGGACTAGCGGGAGTTTCAACGAGCAGTACTTC
CASSLGTSGSFNEQYF
>TRBV6-5|.|TRBD2|TRBJ2-7
TGTGCCAGCAGTGAAGGACTAGCGGGGGAGCAGTACTTC
CASSEGLAGEQYF
>TRBV19|.|TRBD1|TRBJ2-1
TGTGCCAGTAGTCCGCGGACAGGGGGAGTCAATGAGCAGTTCTTC
CASSPRTGGVNEQFF
>TRBV29-1|.|TRBD1|TRBJ1-1
TGCAGCGCCCGCCAGGGGGACAAGAACACTGAAGCTTTCTTT
CSARQGDKNTEAFF
>TRBV6-5|once|.|TRBJ1-6
TGTGCCAGCAGTTATCAAAGTAACAAGTCACCCCTCCACTTT
CASSYQSNKSPLHF
>TRBV7-2|.|.|TRBJ1-1
TGTGCCAGCAGCTTCTACTCAAACACTGAAGCTTTCTTT
CASSFYSNTEAFF
>TRBV9|.|.|TRBJ2-3
TGTGCCAGCAGCGTAGTGGGGGGGCGCACAGATACGCAGTATTTT
CASSVVGGRTDTQYF
>TRBV6-5|.|.|TRBJ1-2
TGTGCCAGCAGACCACCTCAAGACAGCTATGGCTACACCTTC
CASRPPQDSYGYTF
>TRBV7-6|.|.|TRBJ2-7
TGTGCCAGCAGCTTAGCGTCGGGGCAGGGGTACGAGCAGTACTTC
CASSLASGQGYEQYF
>TRBV5-1|.|TRBD1|TRBJ2-7
TGCGCCAGCAGCTTGGGCCGGGACAGGGGCTCCTACGAGCAGTACTTC
CASSLGRDRGSYEQYF
>TRBV6-6|.|.|TRBJ2-7
TGTGCCAGCAGTCTAGGACAGTTCTCCTACGAGCAGTACTTC
CASSLGQFSYEQYF
>TRBV4-2|few|.|TRBJ1-5
TGTGCCAGCAGCCAAGATTTGGAACAGCCCCAGCATTTT
CASSQDLEQPQHF
>TRBV27|.|.|TRBJ1-6
TGTGCCAGCAGTAATTCTAGGGTGGGTAATTCACCCCTCCACTTT
CASSNSRVGNSPLHF
>TRBV18|.|.|TRBJ1-5
TGTGCCAGCTCATCGATCAGCGATCAGCCCCAGCATTTT
CASSSISDQPQHF
>TRBV30|.|.|TRBJ1-3
TGTGCCTGGAGTGCCGGGACGGCTGGAAACACCATATATTTT
CAWSAGTAGNTIYF
>TRBV7-3|.|TRBD1|TRBJ1-3
TGTGCCAGCAGCTTCGGGACAGGGGTCGGAAACACCATATATTTT
CASSFGTGVGNTIYF
>TRBV6-1|.|.|TRBJ1-2
TGTGCCAGCACCGATCAGGGTCACTATGGCTACACCTTC
CASTDQGHYGYTF
>TRBV14|.|.|TRBJ2-1
TGTGCCAGCAGCCAGTCCCCTTGGGCGAAGTCGCCCCTTTACAATGAGCAGTTCTTC
CASSQSPWAKSPLYNEQFF
>TRBV23-1|.|TRBD1|TRBJ2-1
TGCGCCAGCAGTCAAAAGACAGGGGCCTGTGAGCAGTTCTTC
CASSQKTGACEQFF
>TRBV18|.|.|TRBJ1-3
TGTGCCAGCTCACCAGAATCAGCTGGAAACACCATATATTTT
CASSPESAGNTIYF
>TRBV5-4|.|.|TRBJ1-3
TGTGCCAGCAGCTTGGGTGGGCGGACCGCCTCTGGAAACACCATATATTTT
CASSLGGRTASGNTIYF
>TRBV4-2|once|.|TRBJ2-5
TGTGCCAGCAGCCAAGATTTTCCGGGGGGCCGCAACTTACAAGAGACCCAGTACTTC
CASSQDFPGGRNLQETQYF
>TRBV5-1|.|.|TRBJ1-1
TGCGCCAGCAGCGTAACGGGGGGACCGAACACTGAAGCTTTCTTT
CASSVTGGPNTEAFF
>TRBV19|.|.|TRBJ2-7
TGTGCCAGTAGTAGTCCGGGTTACGAGCAGTACTTC
CASSSPGYEQYF
>TRBV6-1|once|.|TRBJ1-5
TGTGCCACCCTTGTTACTGACACCTACAATCAGCCCCAGCATTTT
CATLVTDTYNQPQHF
>TRBV18|.|TRBD1|TRBJ1-2
TGTGCCAGCTCACCACGCATGGGACAGGGCATCCCCTATGGCTACACCTTC
CASSPRMGQGIPYGYTF
>TRBV11-2|once|.|TRBJ1-3
TGTGCCAGCAGCCTGGGGGGAAACACCATATATTTT
CASSLGGNTIYF
>TRBV5-1|.|.|TRBJ1-1
TGCGCCAGCAGCTTGGTCTTAAACACTGAAGCTTTCTTT
CASSLVLNTEAFF